A single sample gave rise to the 17 T cell receptor beta chains below, sequenced in a study of blood T cell repertoires in COVID-19. Repertoires were generated with immunoSEQ multiplex PCR, while TCRdb's copy carries only in-frame clones and drops some. The sample records roughly 100,000 clones, approximately 80% being singletons. Sequencing used peripheral blood. Receptors originate from a human donor in a cohort sampled during active COVID-19.

The chain carries TRBV6-6 and TRBJ1-1, with D possibly TRBD1 on 5 matching bases. The CDR3 has 13 amino acids. Trimming took off 8 bases at V and 2 bases at J, with 12 bases between the two ends. Germline V lookup: CDR1 MNHNY, CDR2 SVGAGI (reference sequence). The CDR3 nucleotides are TGTGCCAGCGCCGATGGACAAAACACTGAAGCTTTCTTT. It specifies CASADGQNTEAFF.

The chain is built from TRBV6-5 and TRBJ2-6, with a weak D call TRBD1 (5 bases). This CDR3 spans 14 amino acids. With 5 bases removed from V and 4 bases from J, the gap between germline ends came to 9 bases. Germline lookup yields CDR1 MNHEY and CDR2 SVGAGI. CDR3 sequence: CASSPGPGANVLTF. CDR3 DNA: TGTGCCAGCAGTCCAGGGCCAGGGGCCAACGTCCTGACTTTC.

On this clone: Mismatch with germline at one junction end may stem from a read error. The V gene is TRBV3-1 (or the pseudogene TRBV3-2), the J gene TRBJ2-3, with a weak D call TRBD2 (5 bases). The CDR3 runs to 12 residues. Germline CDR1 LGHDT, CDR2 YNNKEL (reference sequence). CDR3 sequence reads: CASSHLGDPQYF. In DNA, the CDR3 is TGTGCCAGCAGCCACTTGGGAGATCCGCAGTATTTT.

This rearrangement joins TRBV7-2 to TRBJ1-2, with TRBD1 matching over 7 bases. Per germline, CDR1 SGHTA and CDR2 FQGNSA. The V segment lost 5 bases and the J segment 7 bases; nucleotides outside the gene matches: 1. The CDR3 loop spans 11 amino acids. CDR3 loop: CASSRDSGYTF. CDR3 DNA sequence: TGTGCCAGCAGCCGGGACAGTGGCTACACCTTC.

CDR3 sequence: CASGRTGGSPLHF. CDR3 DNA sequence: TGTGCCAGCGGTAGGACAGGGGGTTCACCCCTCCACTTT. This rearrangement joins TRBV12-3 or TRBV12-4 to TRBJ1-6; 10 positions match TRBD1. Trimming took 8 bases from V and 9 from J; bases not matched to a gene: 4. The CDR3 has 13 amino acids.

This clone has a handful of counts. The CDR3 sequence: CASSQGGGDGNTEAFF. CDR3 in DNA: TGTGCCAGCAGCCAAGGAGGAGGGGATGGGAACACTGAAGCTTTCTTT. The chain carries TRBV3-1 (or the pseudogene TRBV3-2) and TRBJ1-1; D might be TRBD1 (5 bases). The CDR3 is 16 amino acids. Germline loops: CDR1 LGHDT, CDR2 YNNKEL (reference sequence). Deletions cut 1 base from V and 1 base from J, with 13 bases between.

This chain connects TRBV11-2 to TRBJ1-2, with 12 bases matching TRBD1. V dropped 1 base and J dropped 5; count of bases not matched to a gene: 2. The CDR3 runs to 15 residues. Per the germline V gene, CDR1 is SGHAT and CDR2 is FQNNGV. CDR3 nucleotide sequence: TGTGCCAGCAGCTTAGCGGGACAGGGGGCTTATGGCTACACCTTC. Protein: CASSLAGQGAYGYTF.

The V and J genes are TRBV28 and TRBJ1-3, with 7 bases aligning to TRBD1. This CDR3 is built from 14 residues. V gave up 5 bases and J gave up 4 bases; unmatched junction bases: 5. Germline V lookup: CDR1 MDHEN, CDR2 SYDVKM. CDR3 amino acids: CASSPGTVGNTIYF. CDR3 in DNA: TGTGCCAGCAGTCCAGGGACAGTAGGAAACACCATATATTTT.

The V and J genes are TRBV27 and TRBJ1-6, with D possibly TRBD1 on 5 matching bases. The germline V gene has CDR1 MNHEY and CDR2 SMNVEV (reference sequence). This CDR3 spans 15 amino acids. Trimming shortened V by 3 bases and J by 10 bases, and 16 bases separated the two germline ends. The CDR3 region has the DNA TGTGCCAGCAGTTTTGTCAGGGTCGACCGCTCACCCCTCCACTTT. It codes for CASSFVRVDRSPLHF.

This sequence joins TRBV3-1 (or the pseudogene TRBV3-2) and TRBJ1-1; 7 nucleotides agree with TRBD1. CDR1 is LGHDT and CDR2 is YNNKEL in the germline V gene (reference sequence). This CDR3 is 16 amino acids long. Germline trimming cut 3 bases from V and 4 bases from J; bases unmatched to any gene: 11. The CDR3 DNA sequence: TGTGCCAGCAGCCAGGGAATACAGGGGTTCGGCACTGAAGCTTTCTTT. This translates into CASSQGIQGFGTEAFF.

This chain connects TRBV2 to TRBJ2-3; 7 bases line up with TRBD1. Trimming removed 6 bases from V and 2 bases from J; junction bases left unmatched: 11. The CDR3 is made up of 16 amino acids. Germline lookup yields CDR1 SNHLY and CDR2 FYNNEI. For the CDR3, the DNA is TGTGCCAGCAGGAAGGGACGACAGGGACCCACAGATACGCAGTATTTT. Translating it yields CASRKGRQGPTDTQYF.

The chain is built from TRBV7-9 and TRBJ1-5; D may be TRBD1 (6 bases). V was cut by 3 bases and J by 0 bases, with 9 bases left in between. Per the germline V gene, CDR1 is SEHNR and CDR2 is FQNEAQ (reference sequence). CDR3 length: 15 residues. CDR3 nucleotide sequence: TGTGCCAGCAGCTTTGCAGGGGATAGCAATCAGCCCCAGCATTTT. This gives the protein CASSFAGDSNQPQHF. Variable domain in full (rest from reference TRBV7-9 and TRBJ1-5): DTGVSQNPRHKITKRGQNVTFRCDPISEHNRLYWYRQTLGQGPEFLTYFQNEAQLEKSRLLSDRFSAERPKGSFSTLEIQRTEQGDSAMYLCASSFAGDSNQPQHFGDGTRLSIL.

The chain carries TRBV19 and TRBJ1-2, with TRBD1 matching over 10 bases. The CDR3 has 14 amino acids. After removal of 9 bases from V and 4 bases from J, the junction contained 8 bases not matched to a gene. The V gene's germline CDR1 is LNHDA and CDR2 SQIVND (reference sequence). CDR3 protein: CASRDRGGPYGYTF. For the CDR3, the DNA is TGTGCCAGCCGGGACAGGGGAGGACCCTATGGCTACACCTTC.

The chain joins TRBV7-2 to TRBJ2-5; the D gene is possibly TRBD1 (6 bases). The CDR3 has 15 amino acids. Trimming took off 1 base at V and 5 bases at J, with 14 bases between the two ends. Germline CDR1 and CDR2: SGHTA and FQGNSA. The CDR3: CASSLGSGVVETQYF. In DNA, the CDR3 is TGTGCCAGCAGCTTAGGTTCAGGGGTGGTGGAGACCCAGTACTTC.

The V gene is TRBV10-3, the J gene TRBJ2-3; D uncertain. V lost 3 bases and J lost 2, with 12 bases in between. The CDR3 totals 15 residues. Per the germline V gene, CDR1 is ENHRY and CDR2 is SYGVKD. CDR3 sequence reads: CAISETNKATDTQYF. The DNA for the CDR3 is TGTGCCATCAGTGAAACGAATAAAGCCACAGATACGCAGTATTTT.

The rearrangement links TRBV10-2 to TRBJ1-1; 8 bases map to TRBD1. The CDR3 length is 15 residues. Germline V gene lookup returns CDR1 WSHSY and CDR2 SAAADI. Germline trimming cut 3 bases from V and 6 bases from J; bases unmatched to any gene: 9. CDR3 residues: CASSDPPGGYAEAFF. The CDR3 region has the DNA TGCGCCAGCAGTGATCCTCCAGGGGGCTACGCTGAAGCTTTCTTT.

The chain links TRBV19 to TRBJ2-5, with 14 bases that match TRBD2. The J segment lost 5 bases and the V segment lost 5 bases, leaving 16 bases of the junction unmatched. The CDR3 covers 19 residues. CDR1 and CDR2 from the germline V gene are LNHDA and SQIVND (reference sequence). The CDR3 here is CASSSTGTSGGAGLETQYF. The DNA of the CDR3 is TGTGCCAGTAGTTCCACCGGGACTAGCGGGGGAGCCGGTTTGGAGACCCAGTACTTC.